This T cell receptor beta chain was recorded in a study of response to subunit inactivated influenza vaccine. The study's findings and limits: Authors suggested each seasonal flu vaccination may recruit only limited numbers of new T cells.

TCRdb fed the RT-PCR reads into MiXCR, producing one record per CDR3 protein. The sample shows hundreds of thousands of distinct CDR3 sequences, about 25% of them seen only once. The table lists this clonotype with a few counts. What it binds is not known. The CDR3 runs to 10 residues. Germline values: CDR1 SEHNR, CDR2 FQNEAQ (reference sequence). The V and J genes are TRBV7-9 and TRBJ2-2; D gene uncertain. This TCR was sampled from a man in his fifties who received an inactivated influenza vaccine. Sequences were derived from CD4+ T cells sorted from PBMCs, sampled roughly 5 days after vaccination. CDR3 sequence (DNA): TGTGTCGTGGGAACCGGGGAGCTGTTTTTT. Encoded protein: CVVGTGELFF.